The entry below describes one T cell receptor beta chain. Its specificity is unknown. Deletions cut 3 bases from V and 14 bases from J, with 14 bases between. CDR3 length: 13 residues. Looked up from germline, CDR1 is LGHDT and CDR2 is YNNKEL (reference sequence). This entry belongs to a study of Ad26.COV2.S vaccination and SARS-CoV-2 variants. The data were produced by immunoSEQ multiplex PCR, yet TCRdb's version contains in-frame clones alone and is incomplete. Of 450,000 to 550,000 clones detected, 80% to 90% appear once; the ten largest clones hold about 2.5%. Study observations and caveats: Assessments of TCR breadth and depth may have underestimated the total T cell responses. Vaccinated individuals (as opposed to placebo recipients) had higher spike-specific TCR breadth.

As to treatment: around 19 received Ad26.COV2.S at low or high dose, single or two shots; roughly 5 received placebo; per-sample allocation not given. Sample collection was performed on day 63 after the first vaccine or placebo injection. The chain uses TRBV3-1 (or the pseudogene TRBV3-2) and TRBJ1-6, with a tentative D call TRBD1 (6 bases). The specimen comprised peripheral blood, sampled in a trial of Ad26.COV2.S vaccine versus placebo. This receptor was identified in a person aged 18-65 years who received the Ad26.COV2.S COVID-19 vaccine or a placebo. The CDR3 here is CASSHGGAPSLHF. The CDR3 DNA is TGTGCCAGCAGCCACGGGGGGGCCCCATCCCTCCACTTT.